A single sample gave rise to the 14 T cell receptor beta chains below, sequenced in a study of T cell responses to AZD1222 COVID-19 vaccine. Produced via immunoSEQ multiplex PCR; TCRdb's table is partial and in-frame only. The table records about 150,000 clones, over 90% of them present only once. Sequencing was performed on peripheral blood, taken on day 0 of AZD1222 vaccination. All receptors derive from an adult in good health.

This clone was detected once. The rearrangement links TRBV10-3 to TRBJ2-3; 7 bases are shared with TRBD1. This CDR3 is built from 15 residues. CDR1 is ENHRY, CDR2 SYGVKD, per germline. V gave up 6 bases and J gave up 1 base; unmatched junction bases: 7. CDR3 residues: CAIRNDRDGTDTQYF. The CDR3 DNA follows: TGTGCCATCAGAAACGACAGGGACGGCACAGATACGCAGTATTTT.

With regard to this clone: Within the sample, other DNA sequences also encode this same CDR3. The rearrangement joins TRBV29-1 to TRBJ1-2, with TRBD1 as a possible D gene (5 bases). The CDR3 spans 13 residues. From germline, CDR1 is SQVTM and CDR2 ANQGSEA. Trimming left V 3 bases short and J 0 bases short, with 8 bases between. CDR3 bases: TGCAGCGTTGAGGGGGGAGCTAACTATGGCTACACCTTC. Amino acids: CSVEGGANYGYTF.

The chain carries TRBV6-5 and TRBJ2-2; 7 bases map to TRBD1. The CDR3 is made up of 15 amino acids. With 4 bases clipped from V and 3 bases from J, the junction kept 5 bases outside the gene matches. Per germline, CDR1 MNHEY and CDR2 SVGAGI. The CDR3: CASSLQGIDTGELFF. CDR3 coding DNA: TGTGCCAGCAGTTTACAGGGGATCGACACCGGGGAGCTGTTTTTT.

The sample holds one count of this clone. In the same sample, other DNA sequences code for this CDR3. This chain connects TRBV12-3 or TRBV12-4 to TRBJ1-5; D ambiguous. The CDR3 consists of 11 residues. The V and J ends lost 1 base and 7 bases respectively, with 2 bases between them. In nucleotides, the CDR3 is TGTGCCAGCAGTTTAGGGCAGCCCCAGCATTTT. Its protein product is CASSLGQPQHF.

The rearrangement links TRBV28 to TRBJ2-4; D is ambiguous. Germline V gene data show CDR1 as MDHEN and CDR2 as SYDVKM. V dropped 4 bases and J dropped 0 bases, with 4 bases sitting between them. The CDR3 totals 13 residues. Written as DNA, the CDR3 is TGTGCCAGCAGTTCTTTAGCCAAAAACATTCAGTACTTC. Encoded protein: CASSSLAKNIQYF.

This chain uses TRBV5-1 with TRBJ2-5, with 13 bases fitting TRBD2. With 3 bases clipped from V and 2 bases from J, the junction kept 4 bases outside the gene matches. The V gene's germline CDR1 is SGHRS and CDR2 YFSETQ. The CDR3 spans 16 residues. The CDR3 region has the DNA TGCGCCAGCAGCTCCGGGACTAGCGGGACACAAGAGACCCAGTACTTC. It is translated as CASSSGTSGTQETQYF.

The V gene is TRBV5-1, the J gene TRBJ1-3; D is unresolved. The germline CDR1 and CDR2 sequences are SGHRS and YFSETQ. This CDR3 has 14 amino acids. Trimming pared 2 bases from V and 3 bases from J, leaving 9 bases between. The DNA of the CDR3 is TGCGCCAGCAGCTTCGAGGGTTTTGGAAACACCATATATTTT. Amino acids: CASSFEGFGNTIYF.

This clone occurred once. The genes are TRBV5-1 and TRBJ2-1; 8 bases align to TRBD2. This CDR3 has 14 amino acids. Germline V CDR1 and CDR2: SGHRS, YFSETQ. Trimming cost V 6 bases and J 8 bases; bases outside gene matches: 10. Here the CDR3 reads CASKLAEIYYEQFF. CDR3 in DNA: TGCGCCAGCAAACTAGCGGAGATTTACTATGAGCAGTTCTTC. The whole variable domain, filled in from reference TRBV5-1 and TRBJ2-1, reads KAGVTQTPRYLIKTRGQQVTLSCSPISGHRSVSWYQQTPGQGLQFLFEYFSETQRNKGNFPGRFSGRQFSNSRSEMNVSTLELGDSALYLCASKLAEIYYEQFFGPGTRLTVL.

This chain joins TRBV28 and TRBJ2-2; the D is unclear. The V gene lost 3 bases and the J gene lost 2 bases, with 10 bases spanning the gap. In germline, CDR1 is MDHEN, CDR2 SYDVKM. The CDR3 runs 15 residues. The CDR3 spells CASSLPFLNTGELFF. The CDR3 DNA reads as TGTGCCAGCAGTTTGCCTTTCTTAAACACCGGGGAGCTGTTTTTT.

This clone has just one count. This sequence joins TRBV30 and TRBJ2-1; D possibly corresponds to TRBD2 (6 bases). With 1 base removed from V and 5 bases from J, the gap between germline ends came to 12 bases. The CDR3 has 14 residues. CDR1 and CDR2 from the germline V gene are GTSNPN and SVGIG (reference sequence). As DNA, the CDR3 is TGTGCCTGGAGTGAGGCACTAGCTGACAATGAGCAGTTCTTC. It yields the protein CAWSEALADNEQFF.

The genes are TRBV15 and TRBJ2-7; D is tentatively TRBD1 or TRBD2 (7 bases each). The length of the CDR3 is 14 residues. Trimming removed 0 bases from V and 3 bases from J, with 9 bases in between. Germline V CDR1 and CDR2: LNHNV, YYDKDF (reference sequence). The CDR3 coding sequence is TGTGCCACCAGCAGAGACAGGGGGGGCTACGAGCAGTACTTC. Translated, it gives CATSRDRGGYEQYF.

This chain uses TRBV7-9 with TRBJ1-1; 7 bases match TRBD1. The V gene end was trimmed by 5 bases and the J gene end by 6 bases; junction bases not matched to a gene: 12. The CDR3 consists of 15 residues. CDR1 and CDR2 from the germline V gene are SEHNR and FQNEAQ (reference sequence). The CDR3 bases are TGTGCCAGCAGCCCACGACCGACAGGGTTCTCTGAAGCTTTCTTT. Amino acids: CASSPRPTGFSEAFF.

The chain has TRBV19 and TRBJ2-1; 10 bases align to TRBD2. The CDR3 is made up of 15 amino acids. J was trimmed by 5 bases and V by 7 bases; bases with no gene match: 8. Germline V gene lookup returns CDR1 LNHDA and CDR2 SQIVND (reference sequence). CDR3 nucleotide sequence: TGTGCCAGTAAGAAGCGGGAGGGCCTCAACAATGAGCAGTTCTTC. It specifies CASKKREGLNNEQFF.

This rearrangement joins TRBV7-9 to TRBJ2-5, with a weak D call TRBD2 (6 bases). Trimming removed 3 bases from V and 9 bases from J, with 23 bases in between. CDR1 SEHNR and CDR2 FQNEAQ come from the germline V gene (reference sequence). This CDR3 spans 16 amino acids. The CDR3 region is CASSFFGGKTRVAQYF. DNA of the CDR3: TGTGCCAGCAGCTTTTTTGGGGGGAAAACTCGGGTGGCCCAGTACTTC. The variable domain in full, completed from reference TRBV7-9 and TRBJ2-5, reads DTGVSQNPRHKITKRGQNVTFRCDPISEHNRLYWYRQTLGQGPEFLTYFQNEAQLEKSRLLSDRFSAERPKGSFSTLEIQRTEQGDSAMYLCASSFFGGKTRVAQYFGPGTRLLVL.